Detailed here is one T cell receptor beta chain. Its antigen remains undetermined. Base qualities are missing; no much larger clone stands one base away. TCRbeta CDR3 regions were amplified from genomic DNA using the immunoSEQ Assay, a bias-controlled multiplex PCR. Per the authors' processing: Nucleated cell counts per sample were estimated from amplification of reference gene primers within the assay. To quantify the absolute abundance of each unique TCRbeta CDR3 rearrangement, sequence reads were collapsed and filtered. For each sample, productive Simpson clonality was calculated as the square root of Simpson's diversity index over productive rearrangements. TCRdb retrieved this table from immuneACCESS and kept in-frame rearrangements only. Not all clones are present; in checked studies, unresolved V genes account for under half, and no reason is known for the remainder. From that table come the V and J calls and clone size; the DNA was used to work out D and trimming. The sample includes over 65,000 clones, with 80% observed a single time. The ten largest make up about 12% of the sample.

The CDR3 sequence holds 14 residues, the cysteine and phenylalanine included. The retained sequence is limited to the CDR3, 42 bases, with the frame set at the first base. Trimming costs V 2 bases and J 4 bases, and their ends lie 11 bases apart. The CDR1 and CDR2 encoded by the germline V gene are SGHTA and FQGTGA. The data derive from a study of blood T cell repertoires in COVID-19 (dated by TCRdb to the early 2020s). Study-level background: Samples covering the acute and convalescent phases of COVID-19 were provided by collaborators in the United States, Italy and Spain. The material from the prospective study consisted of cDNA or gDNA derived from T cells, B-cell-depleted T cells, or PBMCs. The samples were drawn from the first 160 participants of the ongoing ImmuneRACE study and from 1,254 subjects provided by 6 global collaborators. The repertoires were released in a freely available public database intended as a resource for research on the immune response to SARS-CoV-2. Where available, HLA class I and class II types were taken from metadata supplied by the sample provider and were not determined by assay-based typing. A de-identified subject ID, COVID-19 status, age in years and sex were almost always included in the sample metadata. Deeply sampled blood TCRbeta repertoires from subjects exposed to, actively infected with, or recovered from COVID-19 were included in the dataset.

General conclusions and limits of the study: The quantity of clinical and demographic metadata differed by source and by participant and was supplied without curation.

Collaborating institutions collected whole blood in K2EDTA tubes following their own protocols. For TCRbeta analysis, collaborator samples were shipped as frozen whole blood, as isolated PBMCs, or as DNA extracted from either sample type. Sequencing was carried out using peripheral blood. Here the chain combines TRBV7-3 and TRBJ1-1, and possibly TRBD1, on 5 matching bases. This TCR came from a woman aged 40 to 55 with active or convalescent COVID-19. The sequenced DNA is TGTGCCAGCAGCTTACAGCCGGGGGGCACTGAAGCTTTCTTT. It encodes CASSLQPGGTEAFF. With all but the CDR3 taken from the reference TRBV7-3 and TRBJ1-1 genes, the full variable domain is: GAGVSQTPSNKVTEKGKYVELRCDPISGHTALYWYRQSLGQGPEFLIYFQGTGAADDSGLPNDRFFAVRPEGSVSTLKIQRTERGDSAVYLCASSLQPGGTEAFFGQGTRLTVV.